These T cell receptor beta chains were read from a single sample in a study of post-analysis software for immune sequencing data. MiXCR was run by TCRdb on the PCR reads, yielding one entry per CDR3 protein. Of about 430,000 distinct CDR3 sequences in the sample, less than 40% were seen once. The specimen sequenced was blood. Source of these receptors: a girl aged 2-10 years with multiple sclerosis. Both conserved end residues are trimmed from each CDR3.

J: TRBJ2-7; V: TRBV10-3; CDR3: ASQAGPSSHEQY
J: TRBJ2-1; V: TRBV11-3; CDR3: ASSLSRGHYNEQF
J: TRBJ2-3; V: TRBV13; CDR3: ASSLWGGLLGPDTQY
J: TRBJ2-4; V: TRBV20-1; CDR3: SAPWGLGNIQY
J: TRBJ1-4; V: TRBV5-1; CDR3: ASSLSRGARVEKLF
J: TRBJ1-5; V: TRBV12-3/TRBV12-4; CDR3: ASRGTGNQPQH
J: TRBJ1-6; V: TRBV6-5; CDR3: ASSYHHRQGGNSPLH
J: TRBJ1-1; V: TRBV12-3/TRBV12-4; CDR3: ASSFRDRDRTEAF
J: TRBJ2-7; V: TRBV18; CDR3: ASSQYGRTYEQY
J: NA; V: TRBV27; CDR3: ASLGETQY